Reported below is one T cell receptor beta chain. These data are taken from a study of blood T cell repertoires in COVID-19. Overall study: Italy, Spain and the United States were the sources of the convalescent and acute COVID-19 samples. From T cells, B-cell-depleted T cells, or PBMCs came the material, which was cDNA or gDNA.

From germline, CDR1 is LNHDA and CDR2 SQIVND (reference sequence). CDR3 size: 15 residues. V was pared by 1 base and J by 5 bases, with 14 bases between. In the original processing: Amplification with reference gene primers provided the estimates of nucleated cell counts. Here immunoSEQ multiplex PCR was the method, and the copy in TCRdb shows in-frame clones only, minus some. V, J and clone size are taken as reported in that table, and D and trimming were inferred from the DNA itself. The top ten hold approximately 13% of the sample, which has tens of thousands of clones, around 89% seen once. The receptor was derived from a man aged 70-80 years with active or convalescent COVID-19. The chain employs TRBV19 and TRBJ1-1, with D possibly being TRBD1 (6 bases). The sample was peripheral blood. CDR3 in amino acids: CASSIGHTGFTEAFF. In DNA form, the CDR3 reads TGTGCCAGTAGTATAGGGCACACAGGGTTTACTGAAGCTTTCTTT.